The 30 T cell receptor beta chains presented below share a single source sample, sequenced in a study of cytomegalovirus exposure and HLA in healthy donors. Profiling relied on immunoSEQ multiplex PCR, and the TCRdb table lists in-frame clones only, not all of them. The sample shows over 120,000 clones, less than 95% of them seen only once. Material for sequencing was PBMCs. The receptors were sampled from a man aged 18 to 30 in good health and CMV-seropositive.

This chain connects TRBV27 to TRBJ2-1, with TRBD2 as a possible D gene (6 bases). The CDR3 is 13 residues long. Germline V lookup: CDR1 MNHEY, CDR2 SMNVEV (reference sequence). Trimming removed 5 bases from V and 9 bases from J, with 14 bases in between. The CDR3 DNA is TGTGCCAGCAGTATGAGACTGGGGGGTGAGCAGTTCTTC. This codes for CASSMRLGGEQFF.

V is TRBV11-3 and J is TRBJ2-3; 9 nucleotides line up with TRBD2. V lost 2 bases to trimming and J lost 6 bases; unmatched junction nucleotides: 9. The V gene's germline CDR1 is SGHNT and CDR2 YENEEA. The CDR3 runs to 16 residues. CDR3 protein: CASSLLRGRASDTQYF. CDR3 in DNA: TGTGCCAGCAGCTTATTACGCGGGAGGGCCTCGGATACGCAGTATTTT.

This rearrangement joins TRBV18 to TRBJ2-7, with TRBD1 identical over 7 bases. The CDR3 consists of 14 residues. With 1 base clipped from V and 4 bases from J, the junction kept 4 bases outside the gene matches. CDR1 is KGHSH, CDR2 LQKENI, per germline. For the CDR3, the DNA is TGTGCCAGCTCACCACGGGGGACAGCGTACGAGCAGTACTTC. It yields the protein CASSPRGTAYEQYF. Filled out from reference TRBV18 and TRBJ2-7, the complete variable domain reads NAGVMQNPRHLVRRRGQEARLRCSPMKGHSHVYWYRQLPEEGLKFMVYLQKENIIDESGMPKERFSAEFPKEGPSILRIQQVVRGDSAAYFCASSPRGTAYEQYFGPGTRLTVT.

The CDR3 here is CASSLAGQGQETQYF. CDR3 bases: TGTGCCAGCAGCTTAGCGGGACAGGGGCAAGAGACCCAGTACTTC. V is TRBV11-2 and J is TRBJ2-5; 10 bases line up with TRBD1. Germline CDR1 and CDR2: SGHAT and FQNNGV. The CDR3 spans 15 residues. Unmatched junction bases numbered 1, after V lost 1 base and J lost 2 bases. Full variable domain (rest looked up from reference TRBV11-2 and TRBJ2-5): EAGVAQSPRYKIIEKRQSVAFWCNPISGHATLYWYQQILGQGPKLLIQFQNNGVVDDSQLPKDRFSAERLKGVDSTLKIQPAKLEDSAVYLCASSLAGQGQETQYFGPGTRLLVL.

V and J are TRBV18 and TRBJ2-3; 9 bases line up with TRBD2. Looked up from germline, CDR1 is KGHSH and CDR2 is LQKENI. The length of the CDR3 is 16 residues. V lost 3 bases to trimming and J lost 5 bases; unmatched junction nucleotides: 9. The CDR3 spells CASSPLSGSGIDTQYF. The DNA for the CDR3 is TGTGCCAGCTCACCGCTTAGCGGGAGTGGCATAGATACGCAGTATTTT.

The chain employs TRBV4-1 and TRBJ1-1; no reliable D call. The V end lost 6 bases, the J end lost 8 bases, and 10 bases lay between the germline ends. The CDR3 consists of 11 residues. Germline assignment: CDR1 MGHRA and CDR2 YSYEKL. The CDR3 bases are TGCGCCAGCAGGAGTCGGGTGGAAGCTTTCTTT. Translation gives CASRSRVEAFF.

The V and J genes are TRBV6-5 and TRBJ1-1; a weak D match, TRBD1 (5 bases). The V end lost 6 bases, the J end lost 2 bases, and 13 bases lay between the germline ends. The CDR3 spans 14 residues. Germline V lookup: CDR1 MNHEY, CDR2 SVGAGI. DNA of the CDR3: TGTGCCAGCAGCCCGGTAGGGGTTAACACTGAAGCTTTCTTT. Amino acids: CASSPVGVNTEAFF.

V usage is TRBV27 and J usage is TRBJ1-4, with D tentatively TRBD1 (5 bases). Germline V gene lookup returns CDR1 MNHEY and CDR2 SMNVEV (reference sequence). V gave up 6 bases and J gave up 0 bases, with 14 bases separating them. The CDR3 is 16 residues long. In DNA form, the CDR3 reads TGTGCCAGCAGCGCAAAGGGGTTTGCAACTAATGAAAAACTGTTTTTT. It is translated as CASSAKGFATNEKLFF.

V usage is TRBV29-1 and J usage is TRBJ2-5, with TRBD2 identical over 8 bases. The CDR3 has 13 amino acids. With V trimmed by 7 bases and J by 5 bases, 9 bases remained unmatched. Germline V CDR1 and CDR2: SQVTM, ANQGSEA. In DNA form, the CDR3 reads TGCAGCGCTTTGGACAGCGGGGGTGAGACCCAGTACTTC. Translated, it gives CSALDSGGETQYF.

Here the CDR3 DNA reads TGTGCCAGCAGTAAGACAGGGGGTTTCCCGCAAAAACTGTTTTTT. Translation gives CASSKTGGFPQKLFF. J is TRBJ1-4 and V is TRBV28, with 9 bases identical to TRBD1. Germline V lookup: CDR1 MDHEN, CDR2 SYDVKM. There are 15 residues in the CDR3. Unmatched junction bases numbered 10, after V lost 5 bases and J lost 9 bases.

The chain is built from TRBV7-9 and TRBJ2-3, with 8 bases matching TRBD2. Germline CDR1 and CDR2: SEHNR and FQNEAQ (reference sequence). CDR3 length equals 16 residues. The V segment lost 2 bases and the J segment 4 bases; nucleotides outside the gene matches: 8. The DNA of the CDR3 is TGTGCCAGCAGCTTATACGGCGGGAGGAGGGCAGATACGCAGTATTTT. It codes for CASSLYGGRRADTQYF.

The V and J genes are TRBV7-9 and TRBJ2-3, with a tentative D call TRBD2 (5 bases). This CDR3 comprises 15 residues. The ends were cut back, 5 bases at V and 2 bases at J, with 14 bases in the middle. Germline assignment: CDR1 SEHNR and CDR2 FQNEAQ (reference sequence). The CDR3 loop is CASSPLEGNTDTQYF. The CDR3 region has the DNA TGTGCCAGCAGCCCCCTAGAGGGTAACACAGATACGCAGTATTTT.

The gene calls are TRBV4-2 and TRBJ2-1; D possibly corresponds to TRBD2 (5 bases). The CDR3 is 16 amino acids. Germline CDR1 and CDR2: LGHNA and YNFKEQ. The V end was cut by 0 bases, the J end by 7 bases, with 16 bases between. The CDR3 protein is CASSQEGWTGSNEQFF. The CDR3 DNA follows: TGTGCCAGCAGCCAAGAGGGCTGGACGGGAAGTAATGAGCAGTTCTTC.

The chain combines TRBV11-2 with TRBJ2-7; D may be TRBD1 (6 bases). The germline CDR1 and CDR2 sequences are SGHAT and FQNNGV. The CDR3 contains 11 residues. Deletions cut 3 bases from V and 7 bases from J, with 7 bases between. The CDR3 is CASSFRGEQYF. The CDR3 region has the DNA TGTGCCAGCAGCTTCAGGGGTGAGCAGTACTTC.

V gene TRBV5-1 combines with J gene TRBJ2-3; perhaps TRBD2 as D (5 bases). There are 13 residues in the CDR3. V lost 6 bases, J lost 8 bases, and 16 bases lay in between. The germline V gene encodes CDR1 SGHRS and CDR2 YFSETQ. The CDR3 loop is CASTSGRRSTQYF. CDR3 DNA: TGCGCCAGCACCTCTGGGAGACGTAGTACGCAGTATTTT.

The J gene is TRBJ2-1, the V gene TRBV29-1; D not resolved. The ends were cut back, 5 bases at V and 3 bases at J, with 8 bases in the middle. The V gene's germline CDR1 is SQVTM and CDR2 ANQGSEA. The CDR3 has 12 residues. The CDR3 sequence: CSVSRDYNEQFF. CDR3 bases: TGCAGCGTTTCTAGAGACTACAATGAGCAGTTCTTC.

The V call is TRBV5-8, the J call TRBJ2-7, with TRBD1 matching 8 bases. Germline CDR1 reads SGHTS; CDR2 reads YDEGEE. V gave up 2 bases and J gave up 1 base; unmatched junction bases: 5. The CDR3 sequence is 15 residues long. The CDR3 DNA sequence: TGTGCCAGCAGCTTCGGGGACAGGCGATCCTACGAGCAGTACTTC. Translation: CASSFGDRRSYEQYF.

The genes are TRBV18 and TRBJ1-5, with 8 positions matching TRBD1. J gave up 6 bases and V 6 bases, and 4 bases lay outside the gene matches. CDR1 KGHSH and CDR2 LQKENI come from the germline V gene. This CDR3 spans 13 amino acids. The DNA for the CDR3 is TGTGCCAGCTCGCGAACAGGGGGTCAGCCCCAGCATTTT. This codes for CASSRTGGQPQHF.

The chain carries TRBV6-5 and TRBJ2-2, with D tentatively TRBD1 (7 bases). Trimming took off 6 bases at V and 4 bases at J, with 12 bases between the two ends. The CDR3 is 14 amino acids. Germline V gene sequence: CDR1 MNHEY, CDR2 SVGAGI. The CDR3 loop is CASSFRGVTGELFF. CDR3 DNA sequence: TGTGCCAGCAGCTTCAGGGGGGTCACCGGGGAGCTGTTTTTT.

The chain joins TRBV5-1 to TRBJ1-4; D is perhaps TRBD1 (5 bases). Deletions cut 4 bases from V and 0 bases from J, with 10 bases between. The CDR3 is 15 amino acids. Per the germline V gene, CDR1 is SGHRS and CDR2 is YFSETQ. The CDR3 loop is CASSVAGATNEKLFF. Written as DNA, the CDR3 is TGCGCCAGCAGCGTAGCGGGGGCAACTAATGAAAAACTGTTTTTT.

The chain joins TRBV15 to TRBJ2-5; no definite D call. This CDR3 is built from 15 residues. Per the germline V gene, CDR1 is LNHNV and CDR2 is YYDKDF (reference sequence). The V end was cut by 1 base, the J end by 2 bases, with 11 bases between. The chain's CDR3 is CATSRVFLDQETQYF. CDR3 in DNA: TGTGCCACCAGCAGAGTCTTCCTAGATCAAGAGACCCAGTACTTC.

The chain couples TRBV29-1 to TRBJ1-2, with 8 nucleotides matching TRBD1. The V gene's germline CDR1 is SQVTM and CDR2 ANQGSEA. The CDR3 runs 13 residues. Trimming at V came to 0 bases and at J to 9 bases, leaving 6 bases not matched to a gene. DNA of the CDR3: TGCAGCGTTGAAGATAGGCAGGGGGCTAGCTACACCTTC. Amino acid sequence: CSVEDRQGASYTF.

A single count supports this clone. The chain recombines TRBV18 with TRBJ1-5, with TRBD1 as a possible D gene (5 bases). V lost 5 bases to trimming and J lost 7 bases, with 12 bases between them. Germline V gene lookup returns CDR1 KGHSH and CDR2 LQKENI. The CDR3 runs to 13 residues. CDR3 in amino acids: CASSGQGDQPQHF. Written as DNA, the CDR3 is TGTGCCAGCTCAGGGCAGGGTGACCAGCCCCAGCATTTT.

This chain joins TRBV9 and TRBJ2-7; D possibly corresponds to TRBD2 (5 bases). The CDR3 has 13 amino acids. Germline assignment: CDR1 SGDLS and CDR2 YYNGEE. V dropped 0 bases and J dropped 4 bases, with 8 bases sitting between them. The CDR3 loop is CASSVGGEYEQYF. CDR3 nucleotides: TGTGCCAGCAGCGTAGGGGGAGAGTACGAGCAGTACTTC.

This clone has only a few counts. J is TRBJ2-5 and V is TRBV5-6, with D unresolved. Germline V gene lookup returns CDR1 SGHDT and CDR2 YYEEEE. V was cut by 0 bases and J by 1 base, with 4 bases left in between. The CDR3 contains 13 residues. The CDR3 coding sequence is TGTGCCAGCAGCTTGGTCGTCCAAGAGACCCAGTACTTC. Amino acid sequence: CASSLVVQETQYF. Variable domain in full (rest from reference TRBV5-6 and TRBJ2-5): DAGVTQSPTHLIKTRGQQVTLRCSPKSGHDTVSWYQQALGQGPQFIFQYYEEEERQRGNFPDRFSGHQFPNYSSELNVNALLLGDSALYLCASSLVVQETQYFGPGTRLLVL.

This sequence joins TRBV5-1 and TRBJ1-6; tentatively, D is TRBD1 (5 bases). The V gene's germline CDR1 is SGHRS and CDR2 YFSETQ. The CDR3 consists of 18 residues. V gave up 4 bases and J gave up 6 bases, with 23 bases separating them. The CDR3 region has the DNA TGCGCCAGCAGCCCGCGGGACCCGGTGGCCAGTTCTAATTCACCCCTCCACTTT. This sequence encodes CASSPRDPVASSNSPLHF.

The V and J genes are TRBV5-1 and TRBJ2-2, with D maybe TRBD1 (6 bases). Germline lookup yields CDR1 SGHRS and CDR2 YFSETQ. V lost 4 bases and J lost 3, with 13 bases in between. The CDR3 is 15 amino acids. The CDR3 nucleotides read TGCGCCAGCAGCCCCCGGGCAGGGGACACCGGGGAGCTGTTTTTT. Translation: CASSPRAGDTGELFF.

The V and J genes are TRBV28 and TRBJ2-3; TRBD1 matches at 8 bases. Germline CDR1 and CDR2: MDHEN and SYDVKM. V lost 6 bases to trimming and J lost 2 bases; unmatched junction nucleotides: 7. There are 15 residues in the CDR3. The CDR3 bases are TGTGCCAGCAGCCCCAGGGGGCAAGTCACAGATACGCAGTATTTT. Translation: CASSPRGQVTDTQYF. The full variable domain, its missing parts supplied by reference TRBV28 and TRBJ2-3, is DVKVTQSSRYLVKRTGEKVFLECVQDMDHENMFWYRQDPGLGLRLIYFSYDVKMKEKGDIPEGYSVSREKKERFSLILESASTNQTSMYLCASSPRGQVTDTQYFGPGTRLTVL.

The rearrangement joins TRBV29-1 to TRBJ1-1; D is undetermined. The CDR3 is 12 amino acids. Germline V gives CDR1 SQVTM, CDR2 ANQGSEA. The V end was cut by 7 bases, the J end by 5 bases, with 14 bases between. CDR3 bases: TGCAGCGCTGTGACGGGTTGGACTGAAGCTTTCTTT. Encoded protein: CSAVTGWTEAFF.

V usage is TRBV28 and J usage is TRBJ2-5; 8 bases are shared with TRBD1. Trimming cost V 2 bases and J 3 bases; bases outside gene matches: 2. CDR3 length: 14 residues. The V gene's germline CDR1 is MDHEN and CDR2 SYDVKM. DNA for the CDR3: TGTGCCAGCAGTTTACCGGACAGGGAAGAGACCCAGTACTTC. Translating gives CASSLPDREETQYF.